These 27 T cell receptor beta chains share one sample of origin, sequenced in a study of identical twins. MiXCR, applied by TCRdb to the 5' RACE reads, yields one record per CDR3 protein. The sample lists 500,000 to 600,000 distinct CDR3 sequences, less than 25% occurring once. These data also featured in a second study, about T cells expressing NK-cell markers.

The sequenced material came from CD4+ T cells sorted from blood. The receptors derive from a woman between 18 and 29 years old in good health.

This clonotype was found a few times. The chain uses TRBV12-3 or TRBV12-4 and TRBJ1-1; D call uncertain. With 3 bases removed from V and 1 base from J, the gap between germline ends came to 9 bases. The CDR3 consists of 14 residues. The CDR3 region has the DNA TGTGCCAGCAGTTTTGCCTCCGGGAACACTGAAGCTTTCTTT. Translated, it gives CASSFASGNTEAFF.

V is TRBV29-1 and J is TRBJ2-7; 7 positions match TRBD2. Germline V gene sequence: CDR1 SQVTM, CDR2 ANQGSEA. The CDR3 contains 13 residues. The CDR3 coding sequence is TGCAGGGGGGGGTCGCGGGAGTCCCACGAGCAGTACTTC. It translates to CRGGSRESHEQYF.

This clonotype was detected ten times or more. This CDR3 reads CSASERGEETQYF. CDR3 in DNA: TGCAGTGCCTCCGAGCGGGGGGAAGAGACCCAGTACTTC. V is TRBV20-1 and J is TRBJ2-5; 9 bases line up with TRBD2. The trim removed 6 bases at V and 3 bases at J, leaving 5 bases unmatched. Germline CDR1 is DFQATT and CDR2 is SNEGSKA (reference sequence). The CDR3 is made up of 13 amino acids.

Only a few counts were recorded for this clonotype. CDR3 coding DNA: TGTGCCAGCAGCCAGCGGGGGGTTTACAATGAGCAGTTCTTC. Translation: CASSQRGVYNEQFF. J is TRBJ2-1 and V is TRBV4-2, with 8 bases identical to TRBD2. V lost 3 bases, J lost 4 bases, and 2 bases stayed unmatched. The length of the CDR3 is 14 residues. Germline CDR1 and CDR2: LGHNA and YNFKEQ.

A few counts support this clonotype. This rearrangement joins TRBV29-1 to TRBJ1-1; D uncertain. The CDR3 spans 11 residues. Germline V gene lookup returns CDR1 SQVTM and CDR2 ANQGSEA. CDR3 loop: CSYRGVTEAFF. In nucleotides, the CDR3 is TGCAGTTATCGTGGGGTCACTGAAGCTTTCTTT.

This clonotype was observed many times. This CDR3 reads CASSLVKNTEAFF. In DNA, the CDR3 is TGTGCCAGCAGCTTGGTCAAGAACACTGAAGCTTTCTTT. V and J are TRBV5-5 and TRBJ1-1, with unresolved D. This CDR3 spans 13 amino acids. The V and J ends lost 0 bases and 1 base respectively, with 4 bases between them. Germline CDR1 is SGHKS and CDR2 is YYEKEE (reference sequence).

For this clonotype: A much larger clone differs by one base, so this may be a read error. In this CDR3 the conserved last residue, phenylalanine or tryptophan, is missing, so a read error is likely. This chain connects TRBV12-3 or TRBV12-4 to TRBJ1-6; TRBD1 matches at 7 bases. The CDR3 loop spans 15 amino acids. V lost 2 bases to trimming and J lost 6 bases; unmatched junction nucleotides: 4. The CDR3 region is CASSLTAGGNSPLHL. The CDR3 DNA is TGTGCCAGCAGTTTAACGGCAGGGGGTAATTCACCCCTCCACCTT.

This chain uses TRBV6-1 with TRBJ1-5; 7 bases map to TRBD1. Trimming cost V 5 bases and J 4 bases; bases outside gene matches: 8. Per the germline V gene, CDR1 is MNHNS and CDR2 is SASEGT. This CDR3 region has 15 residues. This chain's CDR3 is CASSQQGRQNQPQHF. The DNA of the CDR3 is TGTGCCAGCAGTCAACAGGGGCGGCAAAATCAGCCCCAGCATTTT.

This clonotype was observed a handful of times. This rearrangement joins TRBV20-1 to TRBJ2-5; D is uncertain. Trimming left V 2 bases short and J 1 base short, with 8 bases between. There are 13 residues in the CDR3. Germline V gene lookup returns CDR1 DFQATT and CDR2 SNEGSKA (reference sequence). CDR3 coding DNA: TGCAGTGCTAGATTGGCCGCCCAAGAGACCCAGTACTTC. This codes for CSARLAAQETQYF.

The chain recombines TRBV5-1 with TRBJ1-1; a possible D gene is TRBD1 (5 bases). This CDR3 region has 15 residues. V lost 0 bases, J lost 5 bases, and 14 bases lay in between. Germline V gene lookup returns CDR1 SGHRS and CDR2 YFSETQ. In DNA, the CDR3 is TGCGCCAGCAGCTTGGTCCCTGGGGGAGAAACTGAAGCTTTCTTT. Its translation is CASSLVPGGETEAFF.

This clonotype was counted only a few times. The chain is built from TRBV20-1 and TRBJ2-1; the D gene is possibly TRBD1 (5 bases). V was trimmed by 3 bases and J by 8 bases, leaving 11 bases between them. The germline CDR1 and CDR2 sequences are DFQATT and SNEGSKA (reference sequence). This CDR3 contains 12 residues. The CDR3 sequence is CSASGRAHEQFF. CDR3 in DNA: TGCAGTGCTAGTGGCAGGGCGCATGAGCAGTTCTTC.

CDR3 sequence reads: CSVEVRGLHSGAFF. The CDR3 DNA reads as TGCAGCGTTGAAGTCCGCGGACTACATTCGGGCGCTTTCTTT. The chain links TRBV29-1 to TRBJ1-1, with D unresolved. There are 14 residues in the CDR3. In germline, CDR1 is SQVTM, CDR2 ANQGSEA. Trimming pared 1 base from V and 11 bases from J, leaving 20 bases between.

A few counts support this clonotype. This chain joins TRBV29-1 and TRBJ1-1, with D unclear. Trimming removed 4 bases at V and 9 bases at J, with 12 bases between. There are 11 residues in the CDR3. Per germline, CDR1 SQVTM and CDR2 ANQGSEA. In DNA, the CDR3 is TGCAGCGTTGCTCTAGTAGGTAAAGCTTTCTTT. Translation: CSVALVGKAFF.

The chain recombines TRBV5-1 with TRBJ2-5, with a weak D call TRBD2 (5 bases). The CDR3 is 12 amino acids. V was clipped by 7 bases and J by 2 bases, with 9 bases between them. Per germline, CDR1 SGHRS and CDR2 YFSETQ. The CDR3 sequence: CASARLQETQYF. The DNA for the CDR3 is TGCGCCAGCGCGAGACTACAAGAGACCCAGTACTTC.

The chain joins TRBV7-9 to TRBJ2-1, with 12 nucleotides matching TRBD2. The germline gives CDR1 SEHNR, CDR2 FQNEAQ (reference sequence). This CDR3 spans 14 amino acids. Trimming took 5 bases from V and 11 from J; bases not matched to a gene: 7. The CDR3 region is CASSTNLAGGQQFF. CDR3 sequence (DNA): TGTGCCAGCAGCACAAATCTAGCGGGAGGGCAGCAGTTCTTC.

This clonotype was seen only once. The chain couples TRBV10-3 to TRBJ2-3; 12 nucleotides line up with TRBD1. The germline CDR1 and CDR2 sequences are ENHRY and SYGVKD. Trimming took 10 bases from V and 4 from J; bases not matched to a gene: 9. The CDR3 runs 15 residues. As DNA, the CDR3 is TGTGCCACCCTAGGGACAGGGGGCATTTCAGATACGCAGTATTTT. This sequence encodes CATLGTGGISDTQYF.

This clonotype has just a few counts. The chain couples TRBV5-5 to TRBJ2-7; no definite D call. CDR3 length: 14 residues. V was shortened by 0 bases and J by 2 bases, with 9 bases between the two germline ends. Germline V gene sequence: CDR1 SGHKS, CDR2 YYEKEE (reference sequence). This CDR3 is CASSLGSFAYEQYF. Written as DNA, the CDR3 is TGTGCCAGCAGCTTGGGGTCCTTCGCCTACGAGCAGTACTTC.

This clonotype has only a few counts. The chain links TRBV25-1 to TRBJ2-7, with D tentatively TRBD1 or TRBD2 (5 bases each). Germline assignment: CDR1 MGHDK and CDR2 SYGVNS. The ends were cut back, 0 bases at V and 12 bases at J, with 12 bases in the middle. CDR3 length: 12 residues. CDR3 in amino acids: CASSEYGTGLYF. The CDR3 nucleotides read TGTGCCAGCAGTGAATACGGGACGGGTTTGTACTTC.

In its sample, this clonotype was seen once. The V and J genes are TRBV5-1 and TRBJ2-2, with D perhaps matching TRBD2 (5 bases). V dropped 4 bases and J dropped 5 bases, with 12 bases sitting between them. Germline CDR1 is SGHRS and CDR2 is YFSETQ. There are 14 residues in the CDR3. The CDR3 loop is CASSLHGETGELFF. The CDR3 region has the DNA TGCGCCAGCAGCCTACACGGGGAGACCGGGGAGCTGTTTTTT.

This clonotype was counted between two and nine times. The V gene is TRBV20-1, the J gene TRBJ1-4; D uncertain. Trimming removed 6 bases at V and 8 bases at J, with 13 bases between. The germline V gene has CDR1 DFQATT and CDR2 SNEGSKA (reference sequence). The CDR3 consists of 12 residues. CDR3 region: CSASSISEKLFF. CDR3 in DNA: TGCAGTGCCTCAAGCATCAGCGAAAAACTGTTTTTT.

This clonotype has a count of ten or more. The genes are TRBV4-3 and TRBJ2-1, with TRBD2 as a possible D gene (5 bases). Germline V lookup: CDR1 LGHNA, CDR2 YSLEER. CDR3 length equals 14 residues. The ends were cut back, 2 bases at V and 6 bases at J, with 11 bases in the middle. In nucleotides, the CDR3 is TGCGCCAGCAGCCAAAGGCTAGCTGGCAATGAGCAGTTCTTC. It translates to CASSQRLAGNEQFF.

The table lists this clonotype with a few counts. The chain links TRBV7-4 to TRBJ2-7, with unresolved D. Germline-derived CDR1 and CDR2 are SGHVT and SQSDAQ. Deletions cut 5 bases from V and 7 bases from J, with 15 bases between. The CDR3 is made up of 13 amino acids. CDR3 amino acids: CASSHTSRQEQYF. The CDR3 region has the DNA TGTGCCAGCAGCCATACTTCCCGACAAGAGCAGTACTTC.

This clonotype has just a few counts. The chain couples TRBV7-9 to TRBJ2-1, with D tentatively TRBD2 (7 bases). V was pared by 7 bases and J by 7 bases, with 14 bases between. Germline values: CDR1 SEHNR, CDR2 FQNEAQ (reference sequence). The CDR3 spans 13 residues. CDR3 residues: CASTRRGGNEQFF. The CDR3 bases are TGTGCCAGCACTAGAAGGGGGGGGAATGAGCAGTTCTTC.

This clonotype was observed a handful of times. The CDR3 sequence is CSLLMAQETEYNEQFF. As DNA, the CDR3 is TGCAGCCTGTTGATGGCACAGGAGACCGAGTACAATGAGCAGTTCTTC. The chain links TRBV29-1 to TRBJ2-1; weak D call: TRBD1 (5 bases). The germline CDR1 and CDR2 sequences are SQVTM and ANQGSEA. The CDR3 loop spans 16 amino acids. V was shortened by 8 bases and J by 4 bases, with 24 bases between the two germline ends.

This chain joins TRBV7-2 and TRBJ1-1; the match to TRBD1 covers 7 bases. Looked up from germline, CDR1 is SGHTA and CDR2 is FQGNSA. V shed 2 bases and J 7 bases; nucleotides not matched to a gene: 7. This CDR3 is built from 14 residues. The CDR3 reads CASSLRGPGYEAFF. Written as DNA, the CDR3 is TGTGCCAGCAGCTTAAGGGGGCCGGGATATGAAGCTTTCTTT.

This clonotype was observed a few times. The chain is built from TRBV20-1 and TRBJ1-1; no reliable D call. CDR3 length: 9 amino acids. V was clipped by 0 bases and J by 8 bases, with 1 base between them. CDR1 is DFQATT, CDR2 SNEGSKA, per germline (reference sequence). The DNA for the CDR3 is TGCAGTGCTAGAGAGGAAGCTTTCTTT. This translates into CSAREEAFF.

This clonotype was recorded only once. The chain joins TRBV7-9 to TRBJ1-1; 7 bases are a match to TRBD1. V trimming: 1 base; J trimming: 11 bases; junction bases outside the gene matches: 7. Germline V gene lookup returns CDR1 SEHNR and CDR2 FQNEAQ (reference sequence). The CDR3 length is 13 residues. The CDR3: CASSLEPQGEAFF. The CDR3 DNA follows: TGTGCCAGCAGCTTAGAACCGCAGGGGGAGGCTTTCTTT.